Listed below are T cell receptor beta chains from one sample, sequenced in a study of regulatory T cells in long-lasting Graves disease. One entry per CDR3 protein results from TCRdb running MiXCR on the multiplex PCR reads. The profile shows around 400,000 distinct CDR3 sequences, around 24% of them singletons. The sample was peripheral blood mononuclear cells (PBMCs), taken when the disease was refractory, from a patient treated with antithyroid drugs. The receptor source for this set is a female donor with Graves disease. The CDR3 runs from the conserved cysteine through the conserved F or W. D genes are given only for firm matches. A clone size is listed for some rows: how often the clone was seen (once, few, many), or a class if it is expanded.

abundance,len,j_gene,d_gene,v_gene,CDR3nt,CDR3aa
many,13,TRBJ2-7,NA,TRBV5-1,TGCGCCAGCAGGGGGGAAGCCCCCTACGAGCAGTACTTC,CASRGEAPYEQYF
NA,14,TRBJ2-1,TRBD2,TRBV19,TGTGCCAGTCAACTTAGCGGGGGATTCAATGAGCAGTTCTTC,CASQLSGGFNEQFF
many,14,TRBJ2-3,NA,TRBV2,TGTGCCAGCAGTGCTCGGCGCGGCACAGATACGCAGTATTTT,CASSARRGTDTQYF
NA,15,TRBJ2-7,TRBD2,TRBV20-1,TGCAGTGCTAGAGTAAGCGGGAGGCCAACCTACGAGCAGTACTTC,CSARVSGRPTYEQYF
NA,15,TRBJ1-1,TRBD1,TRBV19,TGTGCCAGTAGTATAGGACAGGGGGCGAACACTGAAGCTTTCTTT,CASSIGQGANTEAFF
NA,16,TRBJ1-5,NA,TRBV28,TGTGCCAGCAGTTCACAGGGAGCGGGTAGCAATCAGCCCCAGCATTTT,CASSSQGAGSNQPQHF
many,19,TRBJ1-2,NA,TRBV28,TGTGCCAGCAGTCGCTTTACGGGGTCGTGGGGGGGCTCTGGCTATGGCTACACCTTC,CASSRFTGSWGGSGYGYTF
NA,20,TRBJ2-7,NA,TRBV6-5,TGTGCCAGCAGTTACTCGAGGAGGGGGATTCCCCTGGTGGGGTCCTACGAGCAGTACTTC,CASSYSRRGIPLVGSYEQYF
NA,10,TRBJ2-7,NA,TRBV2,TGTGCCAGCAGTGACTGGGAGCAGTACTTC,CASSDWEQYF
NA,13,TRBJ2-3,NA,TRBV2,TGTGCCAGCAGGGGGACATTCACAGATACGCAGTATTTT,CASRGTFTDTQYF
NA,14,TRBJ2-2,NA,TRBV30,TGTGCCTGGAGAATGGGGCCGAACACCGGGGAGCTGTTTTTT,CAWRMGPNTGELFF
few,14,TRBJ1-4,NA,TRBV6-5,TGTGCCAGCAGTTACTCAGGAGGGGAGGAAAAACTGTTTTTT,CASSYSGGEEKLFF
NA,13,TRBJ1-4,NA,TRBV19,TGTGCCAGTGAGCGTGCAACTAATGAAAAACTGTTTTTT,CASERATNEKLFF
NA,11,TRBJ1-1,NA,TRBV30,TGTGCCTGGAGTGCTGGGGGAATAGCTTTCTTT,CAWSAGGIAFF
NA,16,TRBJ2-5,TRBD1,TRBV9,TGTGCCAGCAGCGTTTCCGGGACAGGGGACCAAGAGACCCAGTACTTC,CASSVSGTGDQETQYF
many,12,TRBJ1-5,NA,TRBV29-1,TGCAGCGTTGGAGGTGGAAATCAGCCCCAGCATTTT,CSVGGGNQPQHF
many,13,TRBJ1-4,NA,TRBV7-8,TGTGCCAGCAGCCCTCGGGACCTCGAAAAACTGTTTTTT,CASSPRDLEKLFF
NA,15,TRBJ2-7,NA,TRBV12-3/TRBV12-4,TGTGCCAGCAGTCCCTCCTCGACGGTTCCCTACGAGCAGTACTTC,CASSPSSTVPYEQYF
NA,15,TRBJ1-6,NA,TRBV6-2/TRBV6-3,TGTGCCAGCAGCCGAGGCGGGGGGGCCAATTCACCCCTCCACTTT,CASSRGGGANSPLHF
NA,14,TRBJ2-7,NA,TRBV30,TGTGCCTGGAGTGATACGGGTGGGTCCTACGAGCAGTACTTC,CAWSDTGGSYEQYF
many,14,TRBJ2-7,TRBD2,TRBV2,TGTGCCAGCTCCACTAGCGGGAGGTTCCACGAGCAGTACTTC,CASSTSGRFHEQYF